The 17 T cell receptor beta chains below come from one sample, sequenced in a study of CD8 T cells in Susac syndrome. RNA in amounts of about 0.5 to 1 ug was reverse transcribed with random hexamers. MiXCR, applied by TCRdb to the immunoSEQ multiplex PCR reads, yields one record per CDR3 protein. In the table there are approximately 130,000 distinct CDR3 sequences, around nine tenths of which are singletons. Sample: CD8+ T cells from PBMCs. These receptors were obtained from a human donor with multiple sclerosis.

This clonotype came up once. The gene calls are TRBV27 and TRBJ2-7, with 9 nucleotides matching TRBD1. J gave up 2 bases and V 9 bases, and 11 bases lay outside the gene matches. There are 15 residues in the CDR3. The germline V gene encodes CDR1 MNHEY and CDR2 SMNVEV (reference sequence). DNA of the CDR3: TGTGCCAGTCGGTGGGGGACAGGGAGTCCCTACGAGCAGTACTTC. The encoded protein is CASRWGTGSPYEQYF.

This chain uses TRBV19 with TRBJ1-5; D gene ambiguous. Germline V gene data show CDR1 as LNHDA and CDR2 as SQIVND (reference sequence). CDR3 length equals 15 residues. V lost 3 bases and J 2 bases, leaving 11 bases between the germline ends. CDR3 amino acids: CASSIGGGGNQPQHF. CDR3 DNA sequence: TGTGCCAGTAGTATTGGAGGCGGTGGCAATCAGCCCCAGCATTTT. Full variable domain (remainder filled in from reference TRBV19 and TRBJ1-5): DGGITQSPKYLFRKEGQNVTLSCEQNLNHDAMYWYRQDPGQGLRLIYYSQIVNDFQKGDIAEGYSVSREKKESFPLTVTSAQKNPTAFYLCASSIGGGGNQPQHFGDGTRLSIL.

This chain uses TRBV5-1 with TRBJ1-1; D is undetermined. This CDR3 has 14 amino acids. Trimming removed 0 bases from V and 11 bases from J, with 17 bases in between. The germline V gene has CDR1 SGHRS and CDR2 YFSETQ. The CDR3 bases are TGCGCCAGCAGCTTGGCAGGAGGTACCGAGCACGCTTTCTTT. Protein: CASSLAGGTEHAFF. The whole variable domain, filled in from reference TRBV5-1 and TRBJ1-1, reads KAGVTQTPRYLIKTRGQQVTLSCSPISGHRSVSWYQQTPGQGLQFLFEYFSETQRNKGNFPGRFSGRQFSNSRSEMNVSTLELGDSALYLCASSLAGGTEHAFFGQGTRLTVV.

The chain joins TRBV6-6 to TRBJ2-7; 7 positions agree with TRBD2. The CDR3 is made up of 12 amino acids. J lost 5 bases, V lost 10 bases, and 8 bases had no gene match. CDR1 and CDR2 (germline): MNHNY, SVGAGI (reference sequence). In nucleotides, the CDR3 is TGTGCCACCAGCCTGGGGGGGGACGAGCAGTACTTC. The encoded protein is CATSLGGDEQYF.

The chain uses TRBV13 and TRBJ1-1, with 11 bases identical to TRBD1. This CDR3 contains 14 residues. CDR1 PRHDT and CDR2 FYEKMQ come from the germline V gene (reference sequence). V gave up 5 bases and J gave up 5 bases; unmatched junction bases: 4. The CDR3 DNA reads TGTGCCAGCAGCCCCGGACAGGGGGCGACTGAAGCTTTCTTT. Its translation: CASSPGQGATEAFF. The full variable domain, with the rest looked up from reference TRBV13 and TRBJ1-1, is AAGVIQSPRHLIKEKRETATLKCYPIPRHDTVYWYQQGPGQDPQFLISFYEKMQSDKGSIPDRFSAQQFSDYHSELNMSSLELGDSALYFCASSPGQGATEAFFGQGTRLTVV.

The chain employs TRBV7-3 and TRBJ2-6; D is uncertain. Looked up from germline, CDR1 is SGHTA and CDR2 is FQGTGA. The CDR3 length is 11 residues. Deletions cut 4 bases from V and 9 bases from J, with 4 bases between. CDR3 nucleotides: TGTGCCAGCAGCTCTGACAACGTCCTGACTTTC. The encoded protein is CASSSDNVLTF. Full variable domain (rest looked up from reference TRBV7-3 and TRBJ2-6): GAGVSQTPSNKVTEKGKYVELRCDPISGHTALYWYRQSLGQGPEFLIYFQGTGAADDSGLPNDRFFAVRPEGSVSTLKIQRTERGDSAVYLCASSSDNVLTFGAGSRLTVL.

The J gene is TRBJ1-5, the V gene TRBV6-2 or TRBV6-3, with D uncertain. Trimming took off 7 bases at V and 1 base at J, with 8 bases between the two ends. The germline V gene has CDR1 MNHEY and CDR2 SVGEGT. CDR3 length equals 13 residues. The DNA for the CDR3 is TGTGCCAGCACACTAGGGAGCAATCAGCCCCAGCATTTT. The encoded protein is CASTLGSNQPQHF.

V usage is TRBV29-1 and J usage is TRBJ1-5, with TRBD1 identical over 11 bases. This CDR3 is 15 amino acids long. Trimming at V came to 3 bases and at J to 4 bases, leaving 5 bases not matched to a gene. The V gene's germline CDR1 is SQVTM and CDR2 ANQGSEA. The CDR3: CSVEVGTGGNQPQHF. In nucleotides, the CDR3 is TGCAGCGTTGAGGTCGGGACAGGGGGAAATCAGCCCCAGCATTTT.

V is TRBV7-9 and J is TRBJ2-7; TRBD2 matches at 13 bases. Germline V gene sequence: CDR1 SEHNR, CDR2 FQNEAQ (reference sequence). The CDR3 totals 14 residues. V dropped 4 bases and J dropped 12; count of bases not matched to a gene: 9. In nucleotides, the CDR3 is TGTGCCAGCAGCTCGGGACTAGCGGGAATGTGGCTGTACTTC. It encodes CASSSGLAGMWLYF. The full variable domain, with the rest looked up from reference TRBV7-9 and TRBJ2-7, is DTGVSQNPRHKITKRGQNVTFRCDPISEHNRLYWYRQTLGQGPEFLTYFQNEAQLEKSRLLSDRFSAERPKGSFSTLEIQRTEQGDSAMYLCASSSGLAGMWLYFGPGTRLTVT.

The V call is TRBV3-1, the J call TRBJ2-7; D is unclear. CDR1 and CDR2 from the germline V gene are LGHDT and YNNKEL (reference sequence). V was trimmed by 3 bases and J by 6 bases, leaving 12 bases between them. This CDR3 region has 13 residues. DNA of the CDR3: TGTGCCAGCAGCCAGGCCATACGACGCGAGCAGTACTTC. Protein sequence: CASSQAIRREQYF.

The V call is TRBV25-1, the J call TRBJ2-2; D not resolved. The CDR3 extends over 12 amino acids. The germline V gene has CDR1 MGHDK and CDR2 SYGVNS. Between the trimmed V and J ends, which lost 9 bases and 8 bases, there was a span of 13 bases. The CDR3, as DNA: TGTGCCAGTCATTCCTCTCCTGGGGAGCTGTTTTTT. This translates into CASHSSPGELFF.

The chain carries TRBV19 and TRBJ1-1; TRBD1 is a possible D gene (5 bases). V was trimmed by 5 bases and J by 6 bases, leaving 19 bases between them. The CDR3 is 15 residues long. CDR1 LNHDA and CDR2 SQIVND come from the germline V gene (reference sequence). The CDR3 here is CASSRGKGRLAEAFF. CDR3 nucleotide sequence: TGTGCCAGTAGTCGTGGGAAGGGGCGCCTAGCTGAAGCTTTCTTT.

This clonotype appeared a single time. The chain couples TRBV7-9 to TRBJ1-1, with 7 bases aligning to TRBD1. The CDR3 sequence is 13 residues long. Trimming cost V 1 base and J 10 bases; bases outside gene matches: 6. In germline, CDR1 is SEHNR, CDR2 FQNEAQ (reference sequence). The CDR3 DNA reads as TGTGCCAGCAGCTTAGAAGTTCACAGGGGAGCTTTCTTT. It codes for CASSLEVHRGAFF. The entire variable domain, with the rest obtained from reference TRBV7-9 and TRBJ1-1, is as follows: DTGVSQNPRHKITKRGQNVTFRCDPISEHNRLYWYRQTLGQGPEFLTYFQNEAQLEKSRLLSDRFSAERPKGSFSTLEIQRTEQGDSAMYLCASSLEVHRGAFFGQGTRLTVV.

The chain couples TRBV4-3 to TRBJ1-2; possible D gene TRBD1, 6 bases. Trimming shortened V by 0 bases and J by 8 bases, and 13 bases separated the two germline ends. Germline V gives CDR1 LGHNA, CDR2 YSLEER. The length of the CDR3 is 14 residues. The CDR3 loop is CASSQELQGIGYTF. DNA for the CDR3: TGCGCCAGCAGCCAAGAATTACAGGGTATAGGCTACACCTTC.

The J gene is TRBJ2-7, the V gene TRBV6-5, with D possibly TRBD1 on 5 matching bases. Germline V CDR1 and CDR2: MNHEY, SVGAGI. Trimming removed 4 bases at V and 7 bases at J, with 17 bases between. CDR3 length: 14 residues. CDR3 bases: TGTGCCAGCAGTTTTTATCGACAGAGCGCAGAGCAGTACTTC. Translated, it gives CASSFYRQSAEQYF.

V usage is TRBV6-2 or TRBV6-3 and J usage is TRBJ1-2; 8 bases are a match to TRBD1. The CDR3 covers 11 residues. CDR1 is MNHEY and CDR2 is SVGEGT in the germline V gene. Germline trimming cut 10 bases from V and 6 bases from J; bases unmatched to any gene: 4. The CDR3 sequence: CATSTGDGYTF. DNA of the CDR3: TGTGCCACCTCGACAGGGGATGGCTACACCTTC.

The rearrangement joins TRBV5-1 to TRBJ1-1; a weak D match, TRBD1 (6 bases). CDR1 and CDR2 (germline): SGHRS, YFSETQ. Trimming removed 4 bases from V and 4 bases from J, with 11 bases in between. CDR3 length: 13 amino acids. Written as DNA, the CDR3 is TGCGCCAGCAGCGGGAGGACAGTCACTGAAGCTTTCTTT. Translated, it gives CASSGRTVTEAFF.